This is a list of T cell receptor beta chains from one sample in a study of blood T cell repertoires in COVID-19. Clones were sequenced by immunoSEQ multiplex PCR, and TCRdb holds only the in-frame ones, with some missing. The repertoire includes 140,000 or so clones, roughly three quarters of them detected once, and just under 5% sits in the top ten. Sequenced material: peripheral blood. These receptors all stem from a woman aged 70-85 years with COVID-19, enrolled during active disease. The conserved cysteine and the conserved F or W are not part of the CDR3 here. The order of the fields is V gene, J gene, CDR3 protein.

>TRBV4-1|TRBJ2-4
ANEVPPNIQY
>TRBV2|TRBJ2-1
ATQGGRTYNEQF
>TRBV7-2|TRBJ2-3
ASSLSRASTDTQY
>TRBV28|TRBJ1-2
ASSLRGGYT
>TRBV30|TRBJ1-2
AWSVGTGGSYGYT
>TRBV5-1|TRBJ2-3
ASSNGLAADTQY
>TRBV6-5|TRBJ2-7
ASTLLGTYEQY
>TRBV4-2|TRBJ2-3
ASSQTPGNEDTQY
>TRBV6-5|TRBJ1-6
ASKIRGSNSPLH
>TRBV15|TRBJ1-5
ATSLRDSGFYSNQPQH
>TRBV12-5|TRBJ2-3
ASGPSAPSTDTQY
>TRBV3-1/TRBV3-2|TRBJ1-1
ASSQGTVNTEAF
>TRBV4-2|TRBJ1-1
ASSPGQSNTEAF
>TRBV2|TRBJ1-5
ASSESGATQPQH
>TRBV7-2|TRBJ1-4
ARPTGYEKLF
>TRBV19|TRBJ1-2
ASSPTGGQANYGYT
>TRBV18|TRBJ1-2
ASSPDSGYGYT
>TRBV6-5|TRBJ1-4
ASKTGQPNEKLF
>TRBV28|TRBJ2-6
ASSLRLAGVVGANVLT
>TRBV12-5|TRBJ2-5
ASGLAGSETQY
>TRBV27|TRBJ2-2
ASSLERGGTGELF
>TRBV3-1/TRBV3-2|TRBJ1-6
ASSRTGGNSPLH
>TRBV7-8|TRBJ1-1
ASSLAAGPMNTEAF
>TRBV11-2|TRBJ2-3
ASSWGTSGRSDTQY
>TRBV7-2|TRBJ2-3
ASSLGLAGGTGDTQY
>TRBV5-1|TRBJ2-5
ASSPGGQETQY
>TRBV5-6|TRBJ1-1
ASSFSGAGLAF
>TRBV5-1|TRBJ2-1
ASSSSTGNSYNEQF
>TRBV19|TRBJ2-5
ASTKRHGGGTQY
>TRBV4-1|TRBJ2-2
ASSDRGNTGELF
>TRBV9|TRBJ1-1
ASSVGRENTEAF
>TRBV2|TRBJ2-7
ASKPDRVNYEQY
>TRBV12-5|TRBJ1-1
ASGLVLGTGGDGNTEAF
>TRBV3-1/TRBV3-2|TRBJ1-1
ASSQVVLGVGEAF
>TRBV30|TRBJ2-7
AWSVSRWQEQY
>TRBV2|TRBJ2-7
ASSDPGTDYEQY
>TRBV6-5|TRBJ1-5
ASGGTGGNQPQH
>TRBV11-1|TRBJ2-1
ASSSQGHEQF
>TRBV10-3|TRBJ2-3
PPFRAGGTDTQY
>TRBV7-2|TRBJ2-1
ASSPYRTSGGARVF
>TRBV28|TRBJ2-5
ASRVQGAGETQY
>TRBV6-2/TRBV6-3|TRBJ1-2
ASSPSGRGQGPNYGYT
>TRBV9|TRBJ2-7
ASSRQGQPSYEQY
>TRBV2|TRBJ2-7
ASTSEAGGNEQY
>TRBV4-1|TRBJ2-2
ASSQDEMGGWTGELF
>TRBV7-9|TRBJ2-7
ASSPRGDEQY
>TRBV9|TRBJ2-5
ASSVEATRQETQY
>TRBV4-3|TRBJ2-3
ASSQEVFGGADTQY
>TRBV5-1|TRBJ2-2
ASSSGLAGEDGELF
>TRBV11-2|TRBJ1-1
ASSFRLGTEAF
>TRBV4-2|TRBJ2-5
ASSLSTGLGETQY
>TRBV28|TRBJ1-4
ASSMVRSGKLF
>TRBV5-1|TRBJ1-1
ASSLEGFRGNTEAF
>TRBV12-3/TRBV12-4|TRBJ2-7
ASSLVHYEQY
>TRBV9|TRBJ2-1
ASSVALTSGGGGYEQF
>TRBV4-2|TRBJ2-7
ASTTKAAGVDYEQY
>TRBV2|TRBJ2-2
ASTYGQSANTGELF